The 22 T cell receptor beta chains given below trace back to one sample, sequenced in a study of glioma-infiltrating T cells after dendritic cell vaccination. The sample's time point: after dendritic cell vaccination, including at tumor progression/relapse. Libraries were prepared by immunoSEQ multiplex PCR; TCRdb keeps only in-frame clonotypes and omits some of them. The repertoire holds more than 95,000 clones, approximately 80% seen once, with roughly 5.9% in the top ten. The source was blood, collected after dendritic cell vaccination. The source of these receptors is a human donor with glioblastoma.

The gene calls are TRBV28 and TRBJ1-5, with 9 bases that match TRBD1. J lost 1 base, V lost 8 bases, and 18 bases had no gene match. CDR3 length: 19 residues. Germline V CDR1 and CDR2: MDHEN, SYDVKM. The CDR3 sequence: CASSLGVGDRVNSNQPQHF. CDR3 DNA: TGTGCCAGCTCCTTGGGGGTGGGGGACAGGGTGAACAGCAATCAGCCCCAGCATTTT.

The genes are TRBV12-2 and TRBJ2-5; the table's D call of TRBD2 was not tested on the DNA. TRBV12-2 is reported as a pseudogene. CDR3 length: 19 amino acids. The CDR3 DNA sequence: TGTGCAAGTCGCTTATTGGCGGGCAGGGAGGGTCACCGCCAAGAGACCCAGTACTTC. Translating gives CASRLLAGREGHRQETQYF.

The chain links TRBV5-1 to TRBJ2-1, with 9 bases fitting TRBD2. Trimming cost V 6 bases and J 7 bases; bases outside gene matches: 8. CDR3 length: 14 residues. Germline assignment: CDR1 SGHRS and CDR2 YFSETQ. The CDR3 DNA is TGCGCCAGCACCTATAGCGGGAGTACGAATGAGCAGTTCTTC. It specifies CASTYSGSTNEQFF.

V and J are TRBV6-1 and TRBJ1-2; D is unclear. This CDR3 is built from 14 residues. Germline-derived CDR1 and CDR2 are MNHNS and SASEGT. V lost 4 bases and J 6 bases, leaving 15 bases between the germline ends. The chain's CDR3 is CASSVWGSVDGYTF. The CDR3 bases are TGTGCCAGCAGTGTGTGGGGTAGCGTGGATGGCTACACCTTC.

V is TRBV11-1 and J is TRBJ1-1; TRBD1 matches 7 bases. The CDR3 has 14 residues. The germline CDR1 and CDR2 sequences are SGHAT and FQDESV (reference sequence). V lost 5 bases and J lost 1; bases outside the gene matches: 4. CDR3 loop: CASSVRQGNTEAFF. As DNA, the CDR3 is TGTGCCAGCAGCGTCAGACAGGGGAACACTGAAGCTTTCTTT. The full variable domain, with the rest looked up from reference TRBV11-1 and TRBJ1-1, is EAEVAQSPRYKITEKSQAVAFWCDPISGHATLYWYRQILGQGPELLVQFQDESVVDDSQLPKDRFSAERLKGVDSTLKIQPAELGDSAMYLCASSVRQGNTEAFFGQGTRLTVV.

The chain joins TRBV30 to TRBJ2-5; 7 bases map to TRBD2. This CDR3 spans 16 amino acids. The V gene end was trimmed by 0 bases and the J gene end by 3 bases; junction bases not matched to a gene: 10. Germline loops: CDR1 GTSNPN, CDR2 SVGIG (reference sequence). Here the CDR3 reads CAWSVGVGLGEETQYF. In DNA, the CDR3 is TGTGCCTGGAGTGTTGGGGTTGGACTAGGAGAAGAGACCCAGTACTTC.

The J gene is TRBJ2-1, the V gene TRBV7-9; 9 bases agree with TRBD2. Germline V gene sequence: CDR1 SEHNR, CDR2 FQNEAQ (reference sequence). The CDR3 covers 16 residues. V trimming: 5 bases; J trimming: 10 bases; junction bases outside the gene matches: 15. The CDR3 nucleotides read TGTGCCAGCAGCGGGGGGGTGGGAGCGGGGGGTCTCGAGCAGTTCTTC. Its protein is CASSGGVGAGGLEQFF.

This clone was seen only a few times. J is TRBJ2-7 and V is TRBV10-3; D uncertain. The CDR3 spans 13 residues. The germline V gene has CDR1 ENHRY and CDR2 SYGVKD. The V end was cut by 4 bases, the J end by 7 bases, with 14 bases between. CDR3 DNA sequence: TGTGCCATCAGTGCCAGCTCAGGCCGGGAGCAGTACTTC. As protein: CAISASSGREQYF.

The rearrangement uses TRBV5-1 and TRBJ2-7, with a weak D call TRBD2 (5 bases). This CDR3 contains 14 residues. Germline CDR1 and CDR2: SGHRS and YFSETQ. V dropped 2 bases and J dropped 0 bases, with 9 bases sitting between them. CDR3 protein: CASSFTGVSYEQYF. CDR3 nucleotide sequence: TGCGCCAGCAGCTTTACCGGGGTCTCCTACGAGCAGTACTTC.

DNA of the CDR3: TGTGCCAGCAGCCCGGGGGGTAGCGGGAGGGCCCATGAGCAGTTCTTC. Encoded protein: CASSPGGSGRAHEQFF. This chain links TRBV6-6 with TRBJ2-1; 11 bases map to TRBD2. The V gene's germline CDR1 is MNHNY and CDR2 SVGAGI (reference sequence). Losses at the gene ends were 6 bases for V and 8 bases for J; bases not matched to a gene: 12. The CDR3 is made up of 16 amino acids.

The V call is TRBV7-3, the J call TRBJ2-3, with unresolved D. Germline-derived CDR1 and CDR2 are SGHTA and FQGTGA. Deletions cut 5 bases from V and 4 bases from J, with 7 bases between. The CDR3 has 12 residues. The DNA of the CDR3 is TGTGCCAGCAGCATCGGTGCAGATACGCAGTATTTT. It codes for CASSIGADTQYF.

The gene calls are TRBV28 and TRBJ2-6; D perhaps matches TRBD2 (5 bases). Deletions cut 2 bases from V and 0 bases from J, with 8 bases between. CDR3 length: 16 amino acids. Germline CDR1 reads MDHEN; CDR2 reads SYDVKM. CDR3 protein: CASSLAGNSGANVLTF. CDR3 coding DNA: TGTGCCAGCAGTTTAGCGGGTAACTCTGGGGCCAACGTCCTGACTTTC.

J is TRBJ1-1 and V is TRBV2; no clear D gene. Germline V CDR1 and CDR2: SNHLY, FYNNEI. The ends were cut back, 3 bases at V and 1 base at J, with 18 bases in the middle. The CDR3 totals 17 residues. The CDR3 region has the DNA TGTGCCAGCAGTGATAGGCGGGTTGAACCGGCGAACACTGAAGCTTTCTTT. It specifies CASSDRRVEPANTEAFF.

This clone was detected only a few times. The rearrangement joins TRBV5-1 to TRBJ2-7; perhaps TRBD2 as D (6 bases). CDR3 length: 14 amino acids. V lost 0 bases and J 0 bases, leaving 7 bases between the germline ends. CDR1 is SGHRS, CDR2 YFSETQ, per germline. In DNA form, the CDR3 reads TGCGCCAGCAGCTTGGGGGGGGTCTCCTACGAGCAGTACTTC. It translates to CASSLGGVSYEQYF.

The chain recombines TRBV7-9 with TRBJ2-6; perhaps TRBD1 as D (6 bases). Trimming took off 5 bases at V and 0 bases at J, with 17 bases between the two ends. CDR3 length: 18 amino acids. The germline CDR1 and CDR2 sequences are SEHNR and FQNEAQ (reference sequence). The CDR3 sequence is CASSQQGRTSSGANVLTF. The DNA of the CDR3 is TGTGCCAGCAGCCAACAGGGACGGACAAGCTCTGGGGCCAACGTCCTGACTTTC.

This chain uses TRBV25-1 with TRBJ2-7, with 10 bases identical to TRBD2. The J segment lost 4 bases and the V segment lost 5 bases, leaving 11 bases of the junction unmatched. This CDR3 has 16 residues. Per germline, CDR1 MGHDK and CDR2 SYGVNS. DNA of the CDR3: TGTGCCAGCAGTTCCATTAGCGGGAGGCGAAGGTACGAGCAGTACTTC. Its translation is CASSSISGRRRYEQYF.

The chain recombines TRBV7-9 with TRBJ2-7, with TRBD1 matching 10 bases. The CDR3 is 18 residues long. Germline CDR1 SEHNR, CDR2 FQNEAQ (reference sequence). Losses at the gene ends were 4 bases for V and 2 bases for J; bases not matched to a gene: 14. The CDR3 reads CASSSIGRDRGSPYEQYF. CDR3 DNA: TGTGCCAGCAGCTCTATAGGAAGGGACAGGGGAAGTCCCTACGAGCAGTACTTC.

J is TRBJ1-1 and V is TRBV5-1; weak D call: TRBD1 (5 bases). The V and J ends lost 0 bases and 1 base respectively, with 7 bases between them. The V gene's germline CDR1 is SGHRS and CDR2 YFSETQ. This CDR3 contains 14 residues. The CDR3 nucleotides are TGCGCCAGCAGCTTGGGACAGAAGAACACTGAAGCTTTCTTT. Protein product: CASSLGQKNTEAFF.

The V call is TRBV18, the J call TRBJ1-2; D unclear. The CDR3 sequence is 14 residues long. Germline CDR1 is KGHSH and CDR2 is LQKENI. Trimming cost V 8 bases and J 4 bases, with 17 bases left between them. CDR3 DNA: TGTGCCAGCGAGAGGATGTCCGAGCTCTATGGCTACACCTTC. This sequence encodes CASERMSELYGYTF. Using reference TRBV18 and TRBJ1-2 for the parts outside the CDR3, the full variable domain is NAGVMQNPRHLVRRRGQEARLRCSPMKGHSHVYWYRQLPEEGLKFMVYLQKENIIDESGMPKERFSAEFPKEGPSILRIQQVVRGDSAAYFCASERMSELYGYTFGSGTRLTVV.

As DNA, the CDR3 is TGTGCCAGCAGCCCTCTCCAGGGGACCCAAGAGACCCAGTACTTC. Its protein product is CASSPLQGTQETQYF. The V gene is TRBV2, the J gene TRBJ2-5; D possibly corresponds to TRBD1 (6 bases). V was pared by 6 bases and J by 1 base, with 15 bases between. In germline, CDR1 is SNHLY, CDR2 FYNNEI. The CDR3 has 15 residues.

The chain has TRBV7-9 and TRBJ1-4, with TRBD1 as a possible D gene (6 bases). This CDR3 has 15 amino acids. The V end lost 4 bases, the J end lost 3 bases, and 12 bases lay between the germline ends. The germline V gene encodes CDR1 SEHNR and CDR2 FQNEAQ (reference sequence). CDR3: CASSSTGGPNEKLFF. CDR3 nucleotide sequence: TGTGCCAGCAGCTCGACTGGGGGCCCTAATGAAAAACTGTTTTTT.

This clone was counted only a few times. The chain employs TRBV7-9 and TRBJ2-2; TRBD1 might be the D (6 bases). This CDR3 is built from 15 residues. Germline V lookup: CDR1 SEHNR, CDR2 FQNEAQ (reference sequence). The V end lost 2 bases, the J end lost 5 bases, and 12 bases lay between the germline ends. This chain's CDR3 is CASSLSDQGTGELFF. Here the CDR3 DNA reads TGTGCCAGCAGCTTAAGTGACCAGGGGACCGGGGAGCTGTTTTTT.